A single sample is the source of the 13 T cell receptor beta chains below, sequenced in a study of T cells in Graves' hyperthyroidism and ophthalmopathy. Amplified TCR beta CDR3 regions derived from RNA transcripts. In the first-round RT-PCR of the TCR CDR3, the HTBI primer set was used. TCRdb re-called the multiplex PCR reads with MiXCR, one entry per CDR3 protein. The sample lists nearly 750,000 distinct CDR3 sequences, about a third occurring once. The material sequenced was blood. Every receptor here comes from a woman aged 40 to 50 with Graves' hyperthyroidism.

V and J are TRBV7-8 and TRBJ1-5; possibly TRBD1 for D (5 bases). The V gene lost 5 bases and the J gene lost 7 bases, with 18 bases spanning the gap. This CDR3 comprises 15 residues. Germline CDR1 SGHVS, CDR2 FQNEAQ. DNA for the CDR3: TGTGCCAGCAGCCCCGCGGGGGGGGATATCCAGCCCCAGCATTTT. Its protein product is CASSPAGGDIQPQHF.

In the case of this clonotype: Germline is not matched at one junction end, which may reflect a read error. V and J are TRBV5-6 and TRBJ1-4; D unclear. The CDR3 consists of 17 residues. Per germline, CDR1 SGHDT and CDR2 YYEEEE. Written as DNA, the CDR3 is TGCGCCAGCAGCCAAGCCGTCATGCCAGCAAGGGAGGAAAAACTGTTTTTT. Protein: CASSQAVMPAREEKLFF.

This clonotype turned up a few times. The gene calls are TRBV5-1 and TRBJ1-1, with D perhaps TRBD1 (5 bases). V shed 0 bases and J shed 4 bases, with 19 bases lying between them. CDR1 is SGHRS and CDR2 is YFSETQ in the germline V gene. The CDR3 contains 17 residues. CDR3 DNA sequence: TGCGCCAGCAGCTTGGGGGGGGTGATGGTGCGGGGCACTGAAGCTTTCTTT. As protein: CASSLGGVMVRGTEAFF.

This clonotype was seen a few times. This chain connects TRBV20-1 to TRBJ2-5, with D possibly TRBD2 on 5 matching bases. The CDR3 has 15 residues. Germline CDR1 reads DFQATT; CDR2 reads SNEGSKA (reference sequence). V was cut by 0 bases and J by 1 base, with 12 bases left in between. The CDR3 protein is CSARDRRTTQETQYF. CDR3 DNA sequence: TGCAGTGCTAGAGATAGGAGGACCACCCAAGAGACCCAGTACTTC.

This clonotype has a count of ten or more. The gene calls are TRBV7-8 and TRBJ1-4; 7 nucleotides agree with TRBD1. Germline V gives CDR1 SGHVS, CDR2 FQNEAQ. Unmatched junction bases numbered 5, after V lost 6 bases and J lost 7 bases. This CDR3 has 13 residues. As DNA, the CDR3 is TGTGCCAGCAGAGAAGGGACAGCTGAAAAACTGTTTTTT. This codes for CASREGTAEKLFF.

V is TRBV10-3 and J is TRBJ1-1; TRBD1 matches 7 bases. Germline V gives CDR1 ENHRY, CDR2 SYGVKD. V lost 10 bases and J lost 0; bases outside the gene matches: 14. The CDR3 is 16 amino acids. CDR3 amino acids: CATLTGLDSLNTEAFF. CDR3 DNA: TGTGCCACCCTGACAGGGTTGGACAGCCTGAACACTGAAGCTTTCTTT.

With respect to this clonotype: A junction end diverges from the germline sequence, so it may reflect a read error. The chain uses TRBV4-2 and TRBJ1-1; a possible D gene is TRBD1 (5 bases). Germline V gene sequence: CDR1 LGHNA, CDR2 YNFKEQ. The CDR3 runs to 14 residues. Here the CDR3 DNA reads TGTGCCAGCAGCCAAGCCTCTATGGACACTGACGCTTTCTTT. Amino acids: CASSQASMDTDAFF.

V and J are TRBV7-9 and TRBJ2-7; D unclear. Trimming removed 8 bases from V and 6 bases from J, with 20 bases in between. Per the germline V gene, CDR1 is SEHNR and CDR2 is FQNEAQ (reference sequence). The CDR3 covers 14 residues. The CDR3 nucleotides read TGTGCCAGCTCACCTCAGGCCGACTCACGCGAGCAGTACTTC. Protein product: CASSPQADSREQYF. Looking up the rest from reference TRBV7-9 and TRBJ2-7 gives the full variable domain: DTGVSQNPRHKITKRGQNVTFRCDPISEHNRLYWYRQTLGQGPEFLTYFQNEAQLEKSRLLSDRFSAERPKGSFSTLEIQRTEQGDSAMYLCASSPQADSREQYFGPGTRLTVT.

In its sample, this clonotype was seen many times. This chain joins TRBV6-5 and TRBJ1-5, with 7 bases that match TRBD1. V was clipped by 7 bases and J by 4 bases; unmatched bases: 7. Germline-derived CDR1 and CDR2 are MNHEY and SVGAGI. The CDR3 covers 14 residues. In DNA, the CDR3 is TGTGCCAGCATTGACAGGGTCGGAAATCAGCCCCAGCATTTT. This encodes CASIDRVGNQPQHF.

This clonotype has only a few counts. This chain links TRBV12-3 or TRBV12-4 with TRBJ1-5; D unclear. Trimming removed 1 base from V and 4 bases from J, with 5 bases in between. The CDR3 has 13 residues. The DNA for the CDR3 is TGTGCCAGCAGTTTAGTGCAGAATCAGCCCCAGCATTTT. Translating it yields CASSLVQNQPQHF.

The chain combines TRBV12-3 or TRBV12-4 with TRBJ2-7, with D possibly being TRBD1 (7 bases). V was shortened by 2 bases and J by 2 bases, with 10 bases between the two germline ends. CDR3 length equals 14 residues. CDR3 bases: TGTGCCAGCAGTTTACGCGGGACAGCCTACGAGCAGTACTTC. It specifies CASSLRGTAYEQYF.

This clonotype was seen more than once but under ten times. The junction departs from germline at one end; a sequencing error may be responsible. This chain uses TRBV7-8 with TRBJ2-6; D not resolved. The CDR3 length is 16 residues. Germline V gene lookup returns CDR1 SGHVS and CDR2 FQNEAQ. The CDR3 reads CASSRIPDPVANVLTF. CDR3 DNA sequence: TGCGCCAGCAGCCGTATCCCCGACCCCGTGGCCAACGTCCTGACTTTC. Looking up the rest from reference TRBV7-8 and TRBJ2-6 gives the full variable domain: GAGVSQSPRYKVAKRGQDVALRCDPISGHVSLFWYQQALGQGPEFLTYFQNEAQLDKSGLPSDRFFAERPEGSVSTLKIQRTQQEDSAVYLCASSRIPDPVANVLTFGAGSRLTVL.

As concerns this clonotype: This may come from a read error, since a much larger clone is one base off. V usage is TRBV10-3 and J usage is TRBJ2-6, with a possible D match to TRBD1 (5 bases). V dropped 5 bases and J dropped 4 bases, with 12 bases sitting between them. The CDR3 runs to 15 residues. Germline values: CDR1 ENHRY, CDR2 SYGVKD. The CDR3 loop is CAISYLRAGANVLTF. CDR3 DNA: TGTGCCATCAGTTACCTCAGGGCCGGGGCCAACGTCCTGACTTTC.